These T cell receptor beta chains were read from a single sample in a study of blood T cells in healthy people across ages. TCRdb independently ran MiXCR on the 5' RACE reads; one entry per CDR3 protein. The data hold hundreds of thousands of distinct CDR3 sequences, with roughly 64% observed a single time. The specimen was blood. These receptors originate from a man between 25 and 39 years old in good health. Both conserved end residues are part of each CDR3. D genes are given only for firm matches. Where a row states a size, it is once, few, many or the class of an expanded clone; other rows omit it.

TRBV5-1	few	13	TRBD1	TRBJ1-2	CASSGRTGSENTF	TGCGCCAGCAGCGGCCGGACAGGGAGTGAAAACACCTTC
TRBV7-9	-	13	-	TRBJ2-5	CTSSFRTEGTQYF	TGTACCAGCAGCTTCAGAACTGAAGGGACCCAGTACTTC
TRBV11-2	-	15	TRBD1	TRBJ2-7	CASSTRDRGYYEQYF	TGTGCCAGCAGCACACGGGACAGGGGTTACTACGAGCAGTACTTC
TRBV24-1	-	13	-	TRBJ2-3	CATTASYTDTQYF	TGTGCCACCACGGCCTCCTACACAGATACGCAGTATTTT
TRBV6-2/TRBV6-3	-	17	-	TRBJ2-1	CASNGVWRVASYNEQFF	TGTGCCAGCAATGGGGTTTGGCGGGTGGCCTCCTACAATGAGCAGTTCTTC
TRBV4-3	few	16	-	TRBJ2-3	CASSSNPTWGTDTQYF	TGCGCCAGCAGCTCCAACCCGACCTGGGGCACAGATACGCAGTATTTT
TRBV25-1	-	16	-	TRBJ2-1	CASSVLSGDSYNEQFF	TGTGCCAGCAGTGTGTTGTCAGGGGACTCCTACAATGAGCAGTTCTTC
TRBV6-5	-	15	TRBD1	TRBJ2-7	CASRSGTDSYNEQYF	TGTGCCAGCAGGTCCGGGACAGACTCCTACAATGAGCAGTACTTC
TRBV4-3	-	14	-	TRBJ1-1	CASSQDYRKAEAFF	TGCGCCAGCAGCCAAGATTACAGGAAGGCTGAAGCTTTCTTT
TRBV5-1	-	16	TRBD2	TRBJ2-3	CASSPLTSGGRDTQYF	TGCGCCAGCAGCCCTCTGACTAGCGGGGGTCGAGATACGCAGTATTTT
TRBV10-3	few	14	-	TRBJ2-5	CAISDPQAQETQYF	TGTGCCATCAGTGATCCACAGGCCCAAGAGACCCAGTACTTC
TRBV20-1	-	14	-	TRBJ1-2	CSATGGGDHLGYTF	TGCAGTGCTACTGGGGGGGGCGACCACCTTGGCTACACCTTC
TRBV7-2	-	12	-	TRBJ1-2	CASSLAARGYTF	TGTGCCAGCAGCTTAGCCGCCCGGGGCTACACCTTC
TRBV2	few	15	-	TRBJ2-3	CASRAIMTRTDTQYF	TGTGCCAGCCGGGCGATCATGACCCGCACAGATACGCAGTATTTT
TRBV29-1	-	11	-	TRBJ2-5	CSLRTLETQYF	TGCAGCCTCCGGACTTTAGAGACCCAGTACTTC
TRBV27	-	12	-	TRBJ2-5	CASSFLGGKQYF	TGTGCCAGCAGTTTTCTGGGGGGTAAGCAGTACTTC
TRBV20-1	-	15	TRBD2	TRBJ2-1	CSAAQLAGEYNEQFF	TGCAGTGCTGCCCAACTAGCGGGGGAATACAATGAGCAGTTCTTC
TRBV20-1	-	13	-	TRBJ2-1	CSARAASRHEQFF	TGCAGTGCTAGAGCCGCTAGTCGTCATGAGCAGTTCTTC
TRBV7-2	few	14	-	TRBJ2-6	CASSSPYGANVLTF	TGTGCCAGCAGCTCCCCGTACGGGGCCAACGTCCTGACTTTC
TRBV7-2	many	14	-	TRBJ2-5	CASSLELREETQYF	TGTGCCAGCAGCTTAGAGCTCCGGGAAGAGACCCAGTACTTC
TRBV3-1	-	19	-	TRBJ2-6	CASNQEWLRAPLGANVLTF	TGTGCCAGCAACCAAGAGTGGCTTCGGGCGCCCCTTGGGGCCAACGTCCTGACTTTC
TRBV7-8	once	15	-	TRBJ2-1	CASSPGGAVNNEQFF	TGTGCCAGCAGCCCAGGGGGGGCCGTGAACAATGAGCAGTTCTTC
TRBV21-1	-	17	-	TRBJ1-2	CASSTSRDRAANYGYTF	TGTGCCAGCAGCACCAGCCGGGACAGGGCAGCTAACTATGGCTACACCTTC
TRBV5-1	-	15	TRBD2	TRBJ2-1	CASSSSGGAQNEQFF	TGCGCCAGCAGTTCCAGCGGGGGGGCCCAGAATGAGCAGTTCTTC
TRBV7-2	few	16	TRBD2	TRBJ2-7	CASSLGGAGGSYEQYF	TGTGCCAGCAGCTTAGGAGGAGCGGGGGGCTCCTACGAGCAGTACTTC
TRBV5-1	-	16	TRBD1	TRBJ2-4	CASSLFRDRGLGEQYF	TGCGCCAGCAGCTTGTTCCGGGACAGGGGACTGGGGGAGCAGTACTTC
TRBV19	-	15	-	TRBJ1-2	CASTLRAQMGSGYTF	TGTGCCAGTACCTTAAGGGCGCAGATGGGATCGGGCTACACCTTC
TRBV7-9	-	14	-	TRBJ1-6	CASSPGPYNSPLHF	TGTGCCAGCAGCCCTGGGCCTTATAATTCACCCCTCCACTTT
TRBV12-3/TRBV12-4	few	13	-	TRBJ1-1	CASSLPSAGAAFF	TGTGCCAGCAGTTTACCCTCAGCAGGGGCCGCTTTCTTT
TRBV29-1	-	13	-	TRBJ2-1	CSVVSVDYNEQFF	TGCAGCGTTGTGTCGGTAGACTACAATGAGCAGTTCTTC
TRBV30	-	14	-	TRBJ1-6	CAWRGNSPNSPLHF	TGTGCCTGGAGGGGGAACAGTCCGAATTCACCCCTCCACTTT
TRBV12-3/TRBV12-4	-	13	-	TRBJ2-5	CASSLAQGATQNF	TGTGCCAGCAGTTTAGCCCAGGGTGCGACCCAGAACTTC
TRBV27	-	14	-	TRBJ2-5	CASSLFGRDNEQYF	TGTGCCAGCAGTTTATTTGGCAGGGATAATGAGCAGTACTTC
TRBV20-1	-	12	-	TRBJ2-3	CSASSSVDTQYF	TGCAGTGCTAGTTCCAGCGTGGATACGCAGTATTTT
TRBV28	-	10	-	TRBJ1-1	CASSRREAFF	TGTGCCAGCAGTAGACGCGAAGCTTTCTTT
TRBV12-3/TRBV12-4	few	12	-	TRBJ2-5	CASSPYGGAQYF	TGTGCCAGCAGCCCTTACGGAGGCGCGCAGTACTTC
TRBV13	few	12	-	TRBJ2-7	CASSMGVDEQYF	TGTGCCAGCAGCATGGGTGTTGACGAGCAGTACTTC
TRBV12-3/TRBV12-4	-	14	-	TRBJ1-5	CASSFSPGNQPQHF	TGTGCCAGCAGTTTCTCCCCGGGGAATCAGCCCCAGCATTTT
TRBV29-1	once	13	-	TRBJ2-7	CSVADSSYNEQYF	TGCAGCGTTGCGGACAGCTCCTACAATGAGCAGTACTTC
TRBV6-6	-	14	TRBD1	TRBJ2-1	CASSYLTGENEQFF	TGTGCCAGCAGTTACCTAACAGGGGAAAATGAGCAGTTCTTC
TRBV10-3	few	15	TRBD1	TRBJ2-7	CAISESGQITYEQYF	TGTGCCATCAGTGAGTCGGGACAGATTACCTACGAGCAGTACTTC
TRBV20-1	-	17	-	TRBJ2-1	CSARGGLLGFRHNEQFF	TGCAGTGCTAGGGGGGGCCTTTTGGGCTTTCGGCACAATGAGCAGTTCTTC
TRBV7-8	-	20	TRBD2	TRBJ2-3	CASSLRQLRLSGGLSDTQYF	TGTGCCAGCAGCTTACGACAACTCCGCCTTAGCGGGGGGCTTTCAGATACGCAGTATTTT